The rows below give T cell receptor beta chains drawn from one sample of a study of T cell responses to AZD1222 COVID-19 vaccine. Sequencing used immunoSEQ multiplex PCR; TCRdb keeps in-frame clones, though not all of them. The sample lists 98,000 or so clones, more than 70% occurring once. Sample: peripheral blood, taken 28 days after the second AZD1222 dose. These receptors were collected from an adult who received the AZD1222 COVID-19 vaccine. Both conserved end residues are part of each CDR3. Fields, in order: V gene, J gene, clone size, D gene, CDR3 protein, CDR3 DNA. D genes are given only for firm matches. Size is omitted from some rows. Given values are once, few, many or a class for expanded clones.

TRBV7-8	TRBJ1-1	NA	NA	CASSLATGSTAFF	TGTGCCAGCAGCTTAGCTACAGGGAGTACAGCTTTCTTT
TRBV19	TRBJ2-1	NA	TRBD2	CASTTTSGRAEFF	TGTGCCAGTACCACGACTAGCGGGAGGGCGGAGTTCTTC
TRBV19	TRBJ2-3	NA	TRBD1	CASNYRGSTDTQYF	TGTGCCAGTAACTACAGGGGGAGCACAGATACGCAGTATTTT
TRBV6-1	TRBJ1-4	once	TRBD1	CASSDRDRGKLFF	TGTGCCAGCAGTGACCGGGACAGGGGCAAACTGTTTTTT
TRBV3-1/TRBV3-2	TRBJ1-5	NA	TRBD1	CASSQRTGGSQPQHF	TGTGCCAGCAGCCAACGGACAGGGGGCAGTCAGCCCCAGCATTTT
TRBV5-6	TRBJ1-3	NA	TRBD1	CASSGGTAGNTIYF	TGTGCCAGCAGCGGGGGGACAGCTGGAAACACCATATATTTT
TRBV30	TRBJ2-5	NA	TRBD2	CAWGTSGAPPRETQYF	TGTGCCTGGGGGACTAGCGGTGCGCCTCCCCGGGAGACCCAGTACTTC
TRBV7-3	TRBJ2-1	NA	TRBD1	CASSAGTGVNEQFF	TGTGCCAGCAGCGCCGGGACAGGGGTGAACGAGCAGTTCTTC
TRBV10-2	TRBJ1-2	NA	NA	CASSDTRVAGYTF	TGCGCCAGCAGTGATACCAGGGTGGCTGGCTACACCTTC
TRBV28	TRBJ1-3	NA	NA	CASSFGSGNTIYF	TGTGCCAGCAGTTTCGGGAGTGGAAACACCATATATTTT
TRBV6-1	TRBJ1-6	NA	NA	CASSEDPISPLHF	TGTGCCAGCAGTGAGGACCCAATCTCACCCCTCCACTTT
TRBV2	TRBJ2-2	NA	NA	CASIGLRGTGELFF	TGTGCCAGCATCGGGTTGCGTGGGACCGGGGAGCTGTTTTTT
TRBV12-3/TRBV12-4	TRBJ2-1	once	TRBD2	CASSPNSRDYQFF	TGTGCCAGCAGTCCTAACTCCCGGGACTACCAGTTCTTC
TRBV6-5	TRBJ2-1	NA	TRBD2	CASRSPSGSHHEQFF	TGTGCCAGCAGGTCCCCTAGCGGGAGTCATCATGAGCAGTTCTTC
TRBV5-1	TRBJ2-1	NA	TRBD2	CASSLAGGLAGDGGSYNEQFF	TGCGCCAGCAGCTTAGCCGGAGGACTAGCGGGAGATGGTGGCTCCTACAATGAGCAGTTCTTC
TRBV9	TRBJ1-2	NA	TRBD1	CASSAGTYRGQRYGYTF	TGTGCCAGCAGCGCGGGGACATACAGGGGGCAACGCTATGGCTACACCTTC
TRBV5-1	TRBJ1-1	NA	NA	CASSEGRNTEAFF	TGCGCCAGCAGTGAGGGGAGGAACACTGAAGCTTTCTTT
TRBV9	TRBJ1-1	NA	TRBD1	CASSVARGPGTEAFF	TGTGCCAGCAGCGTAGCGAGGGGGCCGGGGACTGAAGCTTTCTTT
TRBV30	TRBJ1-2	NA	TRBD1	CAWSEQGVGGYTF	TGTGCCTGGAGCGAACAGGGGGTCGGTGGCTACACCTTC
TRBV29-1	TRBJ1-2	NA	TRBD1	CSVEEGQTPSYGYTF	TGCAGCGTTGAGGAGGGACAGACACCCAGCTATGGCTACACCTTC
TRBV5-6	TRBJ2-2	NA	TRBD2	CASSLGLAGNTGELFF	TGTGCCAGCAGCCTCGGACTAGCGGGGAACACCGGGGAGCTGTTTTTT
TRBV6-5	TRBJ2-2	NA	NA	CASRDQGAVTGELFF	TGTGCCAGCAGAGATCAAGGAGCAGTCACCGGGGAGCTGTTTTTT
TRBV5-4	TRBJ1-2	once	NA	CASSLGRQAGGYTF	TGTGCCAGCAGCTTGGGACGGCAGGCGGGTGGCTACACCTTC
TRBV28	TRBJ1-2	NA	NA	CAILEVEGGGGYTF	TGTGCCATCCTGGAGGTAGAGGGTGGAGGAGGCTACACCTTC
TRBV12-5	TRBJ1-1	NA	TRBD1	CASGLEYRGTEAFF	TGTGCTAGTGGTTTGGAGTACAGGGGCACTGAAGCTTTCTTT
TRBV19	TRBJ2-1	NA	TRBD2	CASSTPEGTSGSLSYNEQFF	TGTGCCAGTAGTACGCCAGAAGGGACTAGCGGGAGTCTCTCCTACAATGAGCAGTTCTTC
TRBV6-5	TRBJ2-7	NA	NA	CASRQSGDYEQYF	TGTGCCAGCAGACAATCGGGGGACTACGAGCAGTACTTC
TRBV9	TRBJ1-1	once	NA	CASSGPGPSGTEAFF	TGTGCCAGCAGCGGCCCGGGCCCTTCGGGCACTGAAGCTTTCTTT
TRBV3-1/TRBV3-2	TRBJ1-3	NA	TRBD1	CASSQMDRGDTIYF	TGTGCCAGCAGCCAAATGGACAGGGGGGACACCATATATTTT
TRBV10-3	TRBJ1-4	NA	NA	CAISVGPQTNEKLFF	TGTGCCATCAGTGTGGGGCCTCAGACTAATGAAAAACTGTTTTTT
TRBV19	TRBJ2-7	NA	TRBD2	CASRLAGGSYEQYF	TGTGCCAGCCGACTAGCGGGAGGATCCTACGAGCAGTACTTC
TRBV4-1	TRBJ1-2	NA	NA	CASSQVVGFNYGYTF	TGCGCCAGCAGCCAAGTTGTAGGGTTTAACTATGGCTACACCTTC
TRBV29-1	TRBJ1-1	NA	TRBD1	CSVQTGGNTEAFF	TGCAGCGTGCAGACAGGGGGAAACACTGAAGCTTTCTTT
TRBV5-1	TRBJ2-7	NA	TRBD1	CASSSRQGLHYEQYF	TGCGCCAGCAGCTCTAGACAGGGGCTTCACTACGAGCAGTACTTC
TRBV11-2	TRBJ2-7	few	TRBD1	CASSLGQGDEQYF	TGTGCCAGCAGCTTAGGACAGGGCGACGAGCAGTACTTC
TRBV6-5	TRBJ1-6	NA	NA	CASSDTISYNSPLHF	TGTGCCAGCAGCGACACGATCTCCTATAATTCACCCCTCCACTTT
TRBV5-1	TRBJ2-1	NA	NA	CASQAQPSSYNEQFF	TGCGCCAGCCAAGCTCAGCCCAGCTCCTACAATGAGCAGTTCTTC
TRBV6-5	TRBJ1-3	NA	NA	CASSYGQGNTIYF	TGTGCCAGCAGTTACGGGCAGGGAAACACCATATATTTT
TRBV30	TRBJ1-1	NA	TRBD1	CAWSVGRTGAEAFF	TGTGCCTGGAGTGTAGGACGCACAGGGGCTGAAGCTTTCTTT
TRBV5-1	TRBJ2-5	NA	TRBD2	CASSLGLAGGPTETQYF	TGCGCCAGCAGCTTGGGACTAGCGGGAGGGCCGACGGAGACCCAGTACTTC
TRBV5-1	TRBJ2-1	NA	NA	CASSVAMDEQFF	TGCGCCAGCTCGGTTGCAATGGATGAGCAGTTCTTC
TRBV30	TRBJ2-7	NA	TRBD2	CALGLAGGEQYF	TGTGCCCTAGGTCTAGCGGGAGGCGAGCAGTACTTC
TRBV11-2	TRBJ1-6	NA	TRBD1	CASRLRDRDGNSPLHF	TGTGCCAGCAGACTCCGGGACAGGGATGGGAATTCACCCCTCCACTTT
TRBV28	TRBJ1-1	NA	TRBD1	CASVNPGTGSQTEAFF	TGTGCCAGCGTTAATCCCGGGACAGGCTCGCAAACTGAAGCTTTCTTT
TRBV6-5	TRBJ2-1	NA	NA	CASRRTVHNEQFF	TGTGCCAGCCGTCGGACAGTACACAATGAGCAGTTCTTC
TRBV3-1/TRBV3-2	TRBJ2-3	NA	NA	CASSQHYQAFREDTQYF	TGTGCCAGCAGCCAGCATTACCAGGCTTTCCGAGAGGATACGCAGTATTTT
TRBV19	TRBJ2-1	NA	TRBD2	CASSIVDLAGGEQFF	TGTGCCAGTAGTATAGTAGATCTAGCGGGGGGTGAGCAGTTCTTC
TRBV3-1/TRBV3-2	TRBJ1-1	NA	NA	CASSREGGSGFTEAFF	TGTGCCAGCAGCCGTGAGGGAGGGAGTGGATTCACTGAAGCTTTCTTT
TRBV30	TRBJ1-5	NA	NA	CAWSVMGDQPQHF	TGTGCCTGGAGTGTAATGGGAGATCAGCCCCAGCATTTT
TRBV19	TRBJ1-2	NA	NA	CASSIGQGSYGYTF	TGTGCCAGTAGTATTGGGCAGGGGAGCTATGGCTACACCTTC
TRBV11-3	TRBJ2-1	once	NA	CASSLGRDEQFF	TGTGCCAGCAGCTTAGGCAGGGATGAGCAGTTCTTC
TRBV30	TRBJ1-2	NA	NA	CAWSVIPYGYTF	TGTGCCTGGAGTGTAATCCCCTATGGCTACACCTTC
TRBV20-1	TRBJ2-1	NA	TRBD2	CSASTGLAGGTFYNEQFF	TGCAGTGCTAGTACGGGACTAGCGGGAGGAACCTTTTACAATGAGCAGTTCTTC